A single sample is the source of the 3 T cell receptor beta chains below, sequenced in a study of blood T cell repertoires in COVID-19. Data came from immunoSEQ multiplex PCR; TCRdb stores just in-frame clones and leaves some out. The data contain around 330,000 clones, 90% of them singletons. Material for sequencing was PBMCs or T cells enriched from blood (not recorded which). Receptors were obtained from a man between 60 and 75 years old who had recovered from COVID-19.

The table lists this clone with a count of one. The chain employs TRBV6-5 and TRBJ1-4, with D uncertain. V lost 6 bases and J 5 bases, leaving 16 bases between the germline ends. The CDR3 is 15 amino acids. Germline V lookup: CDR1 MNHEY, CDR2 SVGAGI. The CDR3 region has the DNA TGTGCCAGCAGGTCCCTGGGCCGGCCAAATGAAAAACTGTTTTTT. Protein: CASRSLGRPNEKLFF.

The J gene is TRBJ1-5, the V gene TRBV19, with D perhaps TRBD1 (6 bases). Per the germline V gene, CDR1 is LNHDA and CDR2 is SQIVND (reference sequence). V dropped 4 bases and J dropped 6 bases, with 16 bases sitting between them. The CDR3 is 15 residues long. The chain's CDR3 is CASSRWTETGQPQHF. CDR3 coding DNA: TGTGCCAGTAGTAGGTGGACAGAAACGGGTCAGCCCCAGCATTTT.

The chain carries TRBV24-1 and TRBJ2-1, with a weak D call TRBD2 (7 bases). Germline V lookup: CDR1 KGHDR, CDR2 SFDVKD. V was pared by 5 bases and J by 8 bases, with 9 bases between. The CDR3 has 12 residues. In nucleotides, the CDR3 is TGTGCCACCAGTGCGGGGGGCGATGAGCAGTTCTTC. Translation gives CATSAGGDEQFF.